This T cell receptor beta chain emerged from a study of Graves' ophthalmopathy and Graves' hyperthyroidism. Unmatched junction bases numbered 2, after V lost 1 base and J lost 6 bases. This CDR3 is built from 14 residues. Looked up from germline, CDR1 is LGHNA and CDR2 is YNFKEQ. This clonotype was seen repeatedly, ten times or more. RNA transcripts served as template for amplifying TCR beta CDR3 sequences. HTBI primers were employed in first-round RT-PCR, then a second-round multiplex PCR followed. Using its own MiXCR run on the multiplex PCR reads, TCRdb lists one record per CDR3 protein. The sample records about 410,000 distinct CDR3 sequences, about 17% being singletons. Diagnostic conclusions were grounded in clinical symptoms, serum thyroxine, TRAb, thyroid ultrasound and orbital computed tomography.

The receptor comes from a woman aged 18-29 years with Graves' ophthalmopathy. Sequenced material: peripheral blood. This chain connects TRBV4-2 to TRBJ2-7; 11 bases map to TRBD1. The DNA of the CDR3 is TGTGCCAGCAGCCAAGCCGGGACAGGGGGCGAGCAGTACTTC. This gives the protein CASSQAGTGGEQYF.